Following are 32 T cell receptor beta chains from one sample sequenced in a study of monozygotic twins with inflammatory bowel disease. Reanalyzing the 5' RACE reads, TCRdb keeps one entry per CDR3 protein, without DNA. Its table records fewer than 550,000 distinct CDR3 sequences. Sample: blood. The source is a human donor with ulcerative colitis or Crohn's disease, or a healthy co-twin of an affected twin (not recorded which).

V usage is TRBV7-9 and J usage is TRBJ2-4; TCRdb's D call, TRBD1, is unchecked because there is no DNA. The CDR3 runs 15 residues. Germline lookup yields CDR1 SEHNR and CDR2 FQNEAQ (reference sequence). CDR3 region: CASSLATGVGNIQYF.

J is TRBJ2-2 and V is TRBV6-2 or TRBV6-3; the D call from TCRdb, TRBD2, cannot be confirmed without DNA. The CDR3 has 18 residues. Germline V gene lookup returns CDR1 MNHEY and CDR2 SVGEGT. The CDR3 loop reads CASSQPGLAGGDTGELFF.

The V call is TRBV7-9, the J call TRBJ2-7. Per the germline V gene, CDR1 is SEHNR and CDR2 is FQNEAQ (reference sequence). The CDR3 spans 12 residues. The CDR3 loop is CASSLEAYGQYF.

The chain employs TRBV4-2 and TRBJ1-3; TCRdb's D call of TRBD1 is untestable without DNA. CDR3 length: 19 residues. Germline values: CDR1 LGHNA, CDR2 YNFKEQ. The CDR3 protein is CASSPDGGRTKLPGNTIYF.

The chain has TRBV25-1 and TRBJ2-7; absent DNA, TCRdb's TRBD1 call cannot be checked. Germline CDR1 reads MGHDK; CDR2 reads SYGVNS. The CDR3 has 12 amino acids. This CDR3 is CATTGGFYEQYF.

The genes are TRBV5-4 and TRBJ1-2. The V gene's germline CDR1 is SGHNT and CDR2 YYREEE (reference sequence). This CDR3 is built from 13 residues. The CDR3 is CASSLDQNYGYTF.

The chain couples TRBV5-6 to TRBJ1-4. This CDR3 spans 15 amino acids. The germline CDR1 and CDR2 sequences are SGHDT and YYEEEE. The CDR3 sequence is CASSPLGSSNEKLFF.

This chain joins TRBV4-1 and TRBJ2-7; the TCRdb D gene call, TRBD2, has no DNA to confirm it. CDR1 and CDR2 (germline): MGHRA, YSYEKL. The CDR3 is 15 residues long. This chain's CDR3 is CASSRGLAASYEQYF.

This chain links TRBV20-1 with TRBJ2-5; absent DNA, TCRdb's TRBD1 call cannot be checked. The germline V gene encodes CDR1 DFQATT and CDR2 SNEGSKA (reference sequence). The CDR3 loop spans 13 amino acids. CDR3 residues: CSVPGQGWKTQYF.

V is TRBV6-6 and J is TRBJ2-5; TCRdb outputs TRBD1, but without DNA this stays unchecked. CDR3 length: 13 residues. CDR1 is MNHNY, CDR2 SVGAGI, per germline (reference sequence). CDR3 in amino acids: CASSRWGQETQYF.

The chain carries TRBV20-1 and TRBJ1-2; the D call of TRBD1 rests on TCRdb alone, since no DNA is present to check it. The germline V gene has CDR1 DFQATT and CDR2 SNEGSKA (reference sequence). The CDR3 contains 15 residues. This chain's CDR3 is CSASRTVSLNYGYTF.

This chain joins TRBV7-3 and TRBJ2-1; TCRdb indicates TRBD1, and absent DNA this call remains unverified. The length of the CDR3 is 14 residues. The germline V gene encodes CDR1 SGHTA and CDR2 FQGTGA. This chain's CDR3 is CASSPGGSYNEQFF.

The rearrangement links TRBV4-2 to TRBJ2-7; the TCRdb call, TRBD1, lacks DNA for checking. CDR1 LGHNA and CDR2 YNFKEQ come from the germline V gene. CDR3 size: 15 residues. CDR3 in amino acids: CASSPRMGQNYEQYF.

This sequence joins TRBV6-5 and TRBJ2-2; TCRdb calls TRBD2, which cannot be checked without DNA. Germline CDR1 reads MNHEY; CDR2 reads SVGAGI. This CDR3 contains 18 residues. CDR3 protein: CASSYSIRALLHTGELFF.

The chain uses TRBV20-1 and TRBJ2-5; TCRdb lists TRBD2, though no DNA is available to test this call. This CDR3 is 14 amino acids long. The germline CDR1 and CDR2 sequences are DFQATT and SNEGSKA (reference sequence). The CDR3 region is CSAIAGGDQETQYF.

CDR3 amino acids: CASSHWTSASYNEQFF. The V call is TRBV3-1, the J call TRBJ2-1; as DNA is missing, the TRBD2 call by TCRdb cannot be tested. Germline-derived CDR1 and CDR2 are LGHDT and YNNKEL (reference sequence). The CDR3 is made up of 16 amino acids.

The chain employs TRBV4-3 and TRBJ2-2. Germline V gene lookup returns CDR1 LGHNA and CDR2 YSLEER. The CDR3 is made up of 12 amino acids. The CDR3 here is CASSQIFGELFF.

The chain recombines TRBV20-1 with TRBJ1-1; TCRdb's D gene call, TRBD1, goes unchecked for lack of DNA. CDR1 is DFQATT and CDR2 is SNEGSKA in the germline V gene (reference sequence). The CDR3 is 13 amino acids. The CDR3 loop reads CSAREGAATEAFF.

The chain recombines TRBV11-2 with TRBJ2-5. The CDR3 sequence is 15 residues long. Germline CDR1 is SGHAT and CDR2 is FQNNGV. The CDR3 loop is CASSLDGRTQETQYF.

This chain connects TRBV19 to TRBJ2-3; TCRdb's D gene call, TRBD2, goes unchecked for lack of DNA. Germline V gene sequence: CDR1 LNHDA, CDR2 SQIVND (reference sequence). The CDR3 sequence is 16 residues long. CDR3 protein: CASSIDGTSGPGRQYF.

This chain connects TRBV5-1 to TRBJ2-7; TCRdb indicates TRBD1, and absent DNA this call remains unverified. This CDR3 is built from 15 residues. Germline V lookup: CDR1 SGHRS, CDR2 YFSETQ. CDR3 loop: CASSRDRGRQGEQYF.

This chain links TRBV12-3 or TRBV12-4 with TRBJ2-7; TCRdb selects TRBD2, and the lack of DNA leaves this call unchecked. The CDR3 extends over 15 amino acids. This CDR3 is CASSGGLADSYEQYF.

V gene TRBV20-1 combines with J gene TRBJ2-3; there is no DNA to check the TCRdb D call of TRBD2. The CDR3 runs to 16 residues. Germline V gene data show CDR1 as DFQATT and CDR2 as SNEGSKA (reference sequence). The CDR3 protein is CSALAPGALSTDTQYF.

The V gene is TRBV30, the J gene TRBJ2-1; TCRdb indicates TRBD2, and absent DNA this call remains unverified. Germline CDR1 reads GTSNPN; CDR2 reads SVGIG (reference sequence). This CDR3 is built from 16 residues. CDR3 sequence: CAWTPGIASLFNEQFF. Using reference TRBV30 and TRBJ2-1 for the parts outside the CDR3, the full variable domain is SQTIHQWPATLVQPVGSPLSLECTVEGTSNPNLYWYRQAAGRGLQLLFYSVGIGQISSEVPQNLSASRPQDRQFILSSKKLLLSDSGFYLCAWTPGIASLFNEQFFGPGTRLTVL.

This sequence joins TRBV20-1 and TRBJ1-1; TCRdb calls TRBD1, which cannot be checked without DNA. Germline CDR1 reads DFQATT; CDR2 reads SNEGSKA (reference sequence). The CDR3 totals 17 residues. The CDR3 reads CSARTDSSKVGNTEAFF.

The rearrangement uses TRBV20-1 and TRBJ2-1; TCRdb returns TRBD1, unconfirmable since there is no DNA. The CDR3 covers 13 residues. The germline CDR1 and CDR2 sequences are DFQATT and SNEGSKA (reference sequence). CDR3: CSARETGYNERFF.

V and J are TRBV3-1 and TRBJ2-7; the TCRdb call, TRBD2, lacks DNA for checking. The V gene's germline CDR1 is LGHDT and CDR2 YNNKEL (reference sequence). The CDR3 runs to 18 residues. CDR3 protein: CASSQDSPTSGRIHEQYF.

The chain links TRBV7-2 to TRBJ2-2; TCRdb selects TRBD2, and the lack of DNA leaves this call unchecked. CDR3 length equals 15 residues. CDR1 is SGHTA, CDR2 FQGNSA, per germline. The CDR3 sequence is CASSSREWNTGELFF.

This rearrangement joins TRBV30 to TRBJ2-1. CDR3 length: 14 amino acids. CDR1 is GTSNPN and CDR2 is SVGIG in the germline V gene (reference sequence). The CDR3: CAWSVGGLYNEQFF. Full variable domain (outside the CDR3, taken from reference TRBV30 and TRBJ2-1): SQTIHQWPATLVQPVGSPLSLECTVEGTSNPNLYWYRQAAGRGLQLLFYSVGIGQISSEVPQNLSASRPQDRQFILSSKKLLLSDSGFYLCAWSVGGLYNEQFFGPGTRLTVL.

This sequence joins TRBV5-1 and TRBJ1-1. This CDR3 spans 16 amino acids. Per germline, CDR1 SGHRS and CDR2 YFSETQ. CDR3 region: CASSLDRGTLGTEAFF. Full variable domain (rest looked up from reference TRBV5-1 and TRBJ1-1): KAGVTQTPRYLIKTRGQQVTLSCSPISGHRSVSWYQQTPGQGLQFLFEYFSETQRNKGNFPGRFSGRQFSNSRSEMNVSTLELGDSALYLCASSLDRGTLGTEAFFGQGTRLTVV.

The rearrangement uses TRBV7-2 and TRBJ1-4. Germline assignment: CDR1 SGHTA and CDR2 FQGNSA. The CDR3 totals 13 residues. The CDR3 loop reads CASNDGANEKLFF.

The rearrangement joins TRBV6-2 or TRBV6-3 to TRBJ1-2; the D gene TCRdb calls, TRBD1, cannot be checked with no DNA. The germline CDR1 and CDR2 sequences are MNHEY and SVGEGT. The CDR3 loop spans 14 amino acids. CDR3: CASSSPGRMFGYTF.